The next 30 T cell receptor beta chains were all read from a single sample in a study of blood T cells in healthy people across ages. The authors ran a second PCR of roughly 6 to 11 cycles using a sample-barcoded 5' primer and a J-beta primer mix. TCRdb ran MiXCR on the 5' RACE reads and lists one entry per CDR3 protein. The sample has some 1.4 million distinct CDR3 sequences, approximately 40% seen once. Sequencing used blood. All receptors come from a woman aged 18-29 years in good health.

The J gene is TRBJ2-7, the V gene TRBV27, with D possibly being TRBD2 (6 bases). Germline V lookup: CDR1 MNHEY, CDR2 SMNVEV (reference sequence). The V gene lost 1 base and the J gene lost 5 bases, with 12 bases spanning the gap. The CDR3 length is 14 residues. The CDR3 region is CASSLLTSGHEQYF. CDR3 in DNA: TGTGCCAGCAGTTTATTGACTAGTGGACACGAGCAGTACTTC.

The sample holds a few counts of this clonotype. The chain links TRBV27 to TRBJ2-5; TRBD2 is a possible D gene (6 bases). Germline loops: CDR1 MNHEY, CDR2 SMNVEV (reference sequence). Deletions cut 4 bases from V and 11 bases from J, with 17 bases between. The length of the CDR3 is 13 residues. Written as DNA, the CDR3 is TGTGCCAGCAGTTGGGGTCCTCCTCGGGGGCAGTACTTC. Its translation: CASSWGPPRGQYF.

This clonotype was seen only once. In nucleotides, the CDR3 is TGTGCCAGAAGGACCCCTAGCGGATACGAGCAGTACTTC. Amino acids: CARRTPSGYEQYF. V and J are TRBV2 and TRBJ2-7; 7 bases agree with TRBD2. CDR1 is SNHLY and CDR2 is FYNNEI in the germline V gene. The trim removed 9 bases at V and 4 bases at J, leaving 9 bases unmatched. The CDR3 covers 13 residues.

The chain recombines TRBV20-1 with TRBJ2-1, with D unresolved. The CDR3 totals 15 residues. Germline V gene sequence: CDR1 DFQATT, CDR2 SNEGSKA (reference sequence). Trimming took 6 bases from V and 0 from J, leaving 15 bases between them. CDR3 residues: CSAGTYLSSYNEQFF. The CDR3 DNA reads TGCAGTGCCGGTACCTACCTGAGCTCCTACAATGAGCAGTTCTTC.

This clonotype was picked up a small number of times. J is TRBJ2-2 and V is TRBV5-1, with 9 positions matching TRBD1. Germline trimming cut 2 bases from V and 4 bases from J; bases unmatched to any gene: 3. Germline CDR1 is SGHRS and CDR2 is YFSETQ. This CDR3 has 15 amino acids. The CDR3 sequence: CASSFGTGTTGELFF. The CDR3 DNA is TGCGCCAGCAGCTTCGGGACAGGGACCACCGGGGAGCTGTTTTTT. Full variable domain (missing parts from reference TRBV5-1 and TRBJ2-2): KAGVTQTPRYLIKTRGQQVTLSCSPISGHRSVSWYQQTPGQGLQFLFEYFSETQRNKGNFPGRFSGRQFSNSRSEMNVSTLELGDSALYLCASSFGTGTTGELFFGEGSRLTVL.

In its sample, this clonotype was seen a few times. A much larger clone differs from this one at a single base, so this may be a read error. The chain couples TRBV5-6 to TRBJ2-3, with D uncertain. The germline V gene encodes CDR1 SGHDT and CDR2 YYEEEE. The CDR3 is 11 amino acids. CDR3 sequence: CAGSYSDTQYF. CDR3 in DNA: TGTGCCGGCAGTTACTCAGATACGCAGTATTTT.

This clonotype was detected only a few times. The genes are TRBV6-6 and TRBJ2-5; D is possibly TRBD2 (5 bases). There are 13 residues in the CDR3. The germline V gene encodes CDR1 MNHNY and CDR2 SVGAGI (reference sequence). V lost 8 bases to trimming and J lost 2 bases, with 12 bases between them. CDR3 loop: CASRDVGQETQYF. The CDR3 coding sequence is TGTGCCAGCCGGGATGTCGGGCAAGAGACCCAGTACTTC.

Many counts were recorded for this clonotype. The chain couples TRBV27 to TRBJ2-5, with 14 bases lining up with TRBD2. The germline gives CDR1 MNHEY, CDR2 SMNVEV (reference sequence). The ends lost 6 bases at V and 5 bases at J; junction bases unmatched: 11. The CDR3 has 17 residues. The CDR3 region is CASSQTGTSGSTETQYF. As DNA, the CDR3 is TGTGCCAGCAGCCAGACCGGGACTAGCGGGAGTACGGAGACCCAGTACTTC.

The chain has TRBV7-9 and TRBJ2-1, with 8 bases that match TRBD2. The length of the CDR3 is 16 residues. CDR1 is SEHNR and CDR2 is FQNEAQ in the germline V gene (reference sequence). V gave up 1 base and J gave up 13 bases; unmatched junction bases: 15. In DNA form, the CDR3 reads TGTGCCAGCAGCTTAGTTTCGGGAGGGCCTCTAAAGACCCAGTTCTTC. Its protein product is CASSLVSGGPLKTQFF.

This clonotype was counted only a few times. This sequence joins TRBV2 and TRBJ2-1; TRBD1 matches 8 bases. In germline, CDR1 is SNHLY, CDR2 FYNNEI. The CDR3 is 15 residues long. V shed 7 bases, J shed 4 bases, and the junction held 9 bases outside the gene matches. The CDR3 reads CASTVGQVSYNEQFF. In DNA, the CDR3 is TGTGCCAGCACCGTGGGACAGGTGTCGTACAATGAGCAGTTCTTC.

This clonotype occurred a few times. The rearrangement uses TRBV25-1 and TRBJ1-2; weak D call: TRBD1 (5 bases). Per germline, CDR1 MGHDK and CDR2 SYGVNS. This CDR3 spans 15 amino acids. V was pared by 7 bases and J by 0 bases, with 15 bases between. The CDR3 protein is CASKPAGNPNYGYTF. CDR3 coding DNA: TGTGCCAGCAAACCCGCAGGGAACCCTAACTATGGCTACACCTTC.

The sample holds a few counts of this clonotype. The J gene is TRBJ2-5, the V gene TRBV6-1, with 7 bases identical to TRBD2. The DNA matches TRBJ2-7 better at its end, which makes the J call doubtful. The CDR3 covers 14 residues. Germline V gene lookup returns CDR1 MNHNS and CDR2 SASEGT. The CDR3 region has the DNA TGTGCCAGCAGTGGGACTAGAACTTACGACGAGCAGTACTTC. Translated: CASSGTRTYDEQYF.

This chain connects TRBV6-1 to TRBJ1-2; D ambiguous. Germline V gene lookup returns CDR1 MNHNS and CDR2 SASEGT. The CDR3 runs 12 residues. V was clipped by 5 bases and J by 5 bases, with 9 bases between them. The DNA of the CDR3 is TGTGCCAGCAGTAAACAGATATATGGCTACACCTTC. Translation gives CASSKQIYGYTF.

V gene TRBV10-3 combines with J gene TRBJ2-7, with TRBD1 identical over 7 bases. This CDR3 spans 13 amino acids. Unmatched junction bases numbered 3, after V lost 4 bases and J lost 3 bases. From germline, CDR1 is ENHRY and CDR2 SYGVKD. The CDR3 DNA reads as TGTGCCATCAGTGGGACAGGCCTCTACGAGCAGTACTTC. Its protein is CAISGTGLYEQYF.

CDR3 nucleotide sequence: TGCGCCAGCAGCCAAGATCCCCGGGACGATCAGCCCCAGCATTTT. Protein sequence: CASSQDPRDDQPQHF. The chain uses TRBV4-1 and TRBJ1-5; tentative D call: TRBD1 (5 bases). The CDR3 consists of 15 residues. Trimming removed 0 bases at V and 5 bases at J, with 11 bases between. CDR1 is MGHRA and CDR2 is YSYEKL in the germline V gene.

The rearrangement uses TRBV7-6 and TRBJ1-1, with 9 bases identical to TRBD1. V was clipped by 5 bases and J by 0 bases; unmatched bases: 7. Germline CDR1 is SGHVS and CDR2 is FNYEAQ. The CDR3 has 16 amino acids. The chain's CDR3 is CASSLGTGLMNTEAFF. DNA for the CDR3: TGTGCCAGCAGCCTCGGGACAGGGCTTATGAACACTGAAGCTTTCTTT. The variable domain in full, with the rest retrieved from reference TRBV7-6 and TRBJ1-1, is GAGVSQSPRYKVTKRGQDVALRCDPISGHVSLYWYRQALGQGPEFLTYFNYEAQQDKSGLPNDRFSAERPEGSISTLTIQRTEQRDSAMYRCASSLGTGLMNTEAFFGQGTRLTVV.

This clonotype was recorded at least ten times. This chain connects TRBV3-1 to TRBJ2-7; TRBD2 agrees at 7 bases. The V gene's germline CDR1 is LGHDT and CDR2 YNNKEL (reference sequence). V shed 1 base, J shed 2 bases, and the junction held 5 bases outside the gene matches. This CDR3 has 15 residues. CDR3: CASSQGSSGAYEQYF. The CDR3 region has the DNA TGTGCCAGCAGCCAAGGCTCTAGCGGTGCCTACGAGCAGTACTTC.

At least ten counts were recorded for this clonotype. The V call is TRBV2, the J call TRBJ2-1; the D gene could be TRBD1 or TRBD2 (5 bases each). The CDR3 is 15 residues long. V was trimmed by 2 bases and J by 0 bases, leaving 8 bases between them. The V gene's germline CDR1 is SNHLY and CDR2 FYNNEI. The CDR3 loop reads CASSESGTSYNEQFF. The CDR3 coding sequence is TGTGCCAGCAGTGAATCGGGGACCTCCTACAATGAGCAGTTCTTC.

J is TRBJ2-3 and V is TRBV6-1, with TRBD1 identical over 7 bases. CDR1 MNHNS and CDR2 SASEGT come from the germline V gene. Trimming at V came to 6 bases and at J to 3 bases, leaving 6 bases not matched to a gene. The CDR3 contains 14 residues. The CDR3 reads CASRRQGRTDTQYF. CDR3 nucleotides: TGTGCCAGCAGGCGACAGGGCCGGACAGATACGCAGTATTTT.

As for this clonotype: A read error may produce the germline difference seen at one junction end. This chain links TRBV4-1 with TRBJ2-7; D may match TRBD1 or TRBD2 (5 bases each). Germline CDR1 MGHRA, CDR2 YSYEKL. CDR3 length equals 14 residues. The CDR3 region is CANSQDIEGSEQYF. The CDR3 DNA reads TGCGCCAACAGCCAAGATATAGAGGGGAGCGAGCAGTACTTC.

This rearrangement joins TRBV11-1 to TRBJ2-1, with TRBD2 matching 10 bases. The CDR3 extends over 16 amino acids. The germline V gene has CDR1 SGHAT and CDR2 FQDESV (reference sequence). V trimming: 6 bases; J trimming: 7 bases; junction bases outside the gene matches: 12. CDR3 in amino acids: CASRTGPAGGQNEQFF. The CDR3 DNA reads TGTGCCAGCAGAACCGGTCCAGCGGGGGGGCAAAATGAGCAGTTCTTC.

The V call is TRBV10-3, the J call TRBJ2-7, with 9 bases aligning to TRBD1. Germline V gene data show CDR1 as ENHRY and CDR2 as SYGVKD. CDR3 length: 14 residues. J lost 0 bases, V lost 6 bases, and 3 bases had no gene match. CDR3 in amino acids: CAIRGQGFSYEQYF. CDR3 nucleotides: TGTGCCATCAGGGGACAGGGATTCTCCTACGAGCAGTACTTC.

The chain links TRBV6-1 to TRBJ1-1; tentatively, D is TRBD1 (6 bases). The CDR3 runs to 13 residues. CDR1 is MNHNS and CDR2 is SASEGT in the germline V gene. Trimming stripped 11 bases from V and 6 bases from J, with 19 bases between. The CDR3 DNA sequence: TGTGCCGGGGAACCAGGGGACTACCCTGAAGCTTTCTTT. Its translation is CAGEPGDYPEAFF.

This chain connects TRBV6-5 to TRBJ1-4; maybe TRBD1 (6 bases). This CDR3 comprises 15 residues. Germline lookup yields CDR1 MNHEY and CDR2 SVGAGI. The V gene lost 0 bases and the J gene lost 8 bases, with 13 bases spanning the gap. The CDR3, as DNA: TGTGCCAGCAGTTACTCCACAGGGTCAGGCGAAAAACTGTTTTTT. It encodes CASSYSTGSGEKLFF.

This chain uses TRBV20-1 with TRBJ2-3, with 9 nucleotides matching TRBD2. V gave up 3 bases and J gave up 1 base; unmatched junction bases: 5. The CDR3 loop spans 15 amino acids. CDR1 and CDR2 from the germline V gene are DFQATT and SNEGSKA (reference sequence). The chain's CDR3 is CSARDSGSGTDTQYF. CDR3 in DNA: TGCAGTGCTAGGGATAGCGGGAGTGGCACAGATACGCAGTATTTT.

This clonotype was detected a few times. The chain couples TRBV9 to TRBJ1-5, with unresolved D. This CDR3 region has 14 residues. V gave up 0 bases and J gave up 3 bases, with 7 bases separating them. Germline V lookup: CDR1 SGDLS, CDR2 YYNGEE. The CDR3 here is CASSVGGFNQPQHF. CDR3 nucleotides: TGTGCCAGCAGCGTAGGAGGGTTCAATCAGCCCCAGCATTTT.

The DNA for the CDR3 is TGTGCCAGCAGCTTAGCGTTGGGGGCCCCGGCCGGCAATGAGCAGTACTTC. It translates to CASSLALGAPAGNEQYF. The rearrangement links TRBV7-8 to TRBJ2-7; the D gene is possibly TRBD1 (6 bases). Trimming took off 0 bases at V and 7 bases at J, with 22 bases between the two ends. The CDR3 covers 17 residues. CDR1 and CDR2 (germline): SGHVS, FQNEAQ.

The chain recombines TRBV20-1 with TRBJ2-7; the D is unclear. The CDR3 runs 13 residues. The V and J ends lost 6 bases and 2 bases respectively, with 14 bases between them. Germline CDR1 DFQATT, CDR2 SNEGSKA (reference sequence). CDR3 protein: CSASVSSTYEQYF. The DNA of the CDR3 is TGCAGTGCATCCGTCTCGTCAACCTACGAGCAGTACTTC.

Only a few counts were recorded for this clonotype. The gene calls are TRBV4-1 and TRBJ1-1; D is ambiguous. This CDR3 has 12 residues. Germline CDR1 and CDR2: MGHRA and YSYEKL. V lost 0 bases and J 7 bases, leaving 6 bases between the germline ends. This chain's CDR3 is CASSQDRVEAFF. DNA of the CDR3: TGCGCCAGCAGCCAAGATCGGGTTGAAGCTTTCTTT.

The CDR3 nucleotides read TGTGCCAGCAGTGAAAAAGCGGGAGTTCGCGAGCAGTACTTC. Translating it yields CASSEKAGVREQYF. The rearrangement joins TRBV6-1 to TRBJ2-4; the match to TRBD2 covers 8 bases. The J call is doubtful: the DNA matches TRBJ2-7 better. This CDR3 spans 14 amino acids. Per germline, CDR1 MNHNS and CDR2 SASEGT.